This passage covers 31 T cell receptor beta chains from one sample sequenced in a study of blood T cell repertoires in COVID-19. TCRdb's table, derived via immunoSEQ multiplex PCR, lists solely in-frame clones and lacks some. The sample has about 150,000 clones; around 84% are singletons. The source material was peripheral blood. These receptors came from a man in his fifties or sixties with active or convalescent COVID-19.

Here the CDR3 reads CASTGLAGSYNEQFF. Written as DNA, the CDR3 is TGTGCCAGCACCGGACTAGCGGGCTCCTACAATGAGCAGTTCTTC. J is TRBJ2-1 and V is TRBV5-5; 11 nucleotides align to TRBD2. Germline V CDR1 and CDR2: SGHKS, YYEKEE (reference sequence). This CDR3 has 15 amino acids. J lost 0 bases, V lost 6 bases, and 2 bases had no gene match. Complete variable domain (other parts from reference TRBV5-5 and TRBJ2-1): DAGVTQSPTHLIKTRGQQVTLRCSPISGHKSVSWYQQVLGQGPQFIFQYYEKEERGRGNFPDRFSARQFPNYSSELNVNALLLGDSALYLCASTGLAGSYNEQFFGPGTRLTVL.

The chain is built from TRBV4-1 and TRBJ2-3, with a possible D match to TRBD2 (5 bases). The ends were cut back, 1 base at V and 4 bases at J, with 12 bases in the middle. CDR1 is MGHRA, CDR2 YSYEKL, per germline. The CDR3 has 15 amino acids. This CDR3 reads CASSQAEGVADTQYF. In nucleotides, the CDR3 is TGCGCCAGCAGCCAAGCTGAGGGAGTGGCAGATACGCAGTATTTT.

The chain uses TRBV6-2 or TRBV6-3 and TRBJ2-3, with 7 bases fitting TRBD1. This CDR3 contains 14 residues. With V trimmed by 7 bases and J by 4 bases, 8 bases remained unmatched. CDR1 and CDR2 from the germline V gene are MNHEY and SVGEGT. The CDR3: CASNPQGYSDTQYF. CDR3 sequence (DNA): TGTGCCAGCAACCCACAGGGGTATTCAGATACGCAGTATTTT.

In this sample, this clone turned up once. The V and J genes are TRBV10-3 and TRBJ2-3, with 8 bases identical to TRBD1. The CDR3 is 17 residues long. Looked up from germline, CDR1 is ENHRY and CDR2 is SYGVKD. V trimming: 0 bases; J trimming: 3 bases; junction bases outside the gene matches: 8. CDR3: CAISESFRTGNTDTQYF. The CDR3 nucleotides are TGTGCCATCAGTGAGTCCTTTAGGACAGGGAATACAGATACGCAGTATTTT.

The rearrangement uses TRBV30 and TRBJ1-1, with D unclear. The CDR3 loop spans 12 amino acids. V lost 1 base, J lost 10 bases, and 13 bases lay in between. Germline values: CDR1 GTSNPN, CDR2 SVGIG (reference sequence). CDR3: CAWSAPGGLAFF. CDR3 in DNA: TGTGCCTGGAGTGCCCCGGGAGGGCTAGCTTTCTTT.

This chain connects TRBV3-1 (or the pseudogene TRBV3-2) to TRBJ2-5; 7 nucleotides agree with TRBD2. Germline lookup yields CDR1 LGHDT and CDR2 YNNKEL (reference sequence). CDR3 size: 15 residues. The J segment lost 1 base and the V segment lost 4 bases, leaving 6 bases of the junction unmatched. CDR3 amino acids: CASSPPGRGQETQYF. The CDR3 DNA follows: TGTGCCAGCAGCCCCCCGGGGAGGGGCCAAGAGACCCAGTACTTC.

DNA of the CDR3: TGTGCCAGCAGCTCGCGAATTCCCCTTAGCGAGACCTACAATGAGCAGTTCTTC. It codes for CASSSRIPLSETYNEQFF. The V and J genes are TRBV3-1 (or the pseudogene TRBV3-2) and TRBJ2-1; maybe TRBD2 (5 bases). The CDR3 extends over 18 amino acids. Germline V lookup: CDR1 LGHDT, CDR2 YNNKEL (reference sequence). Trimming left V 5 bases short and J 2 bases short, with 22 bases between.

The genes are TRBV5-1 and TRBJ2-3; possible D gene TRBD2, 6 bases. This CDR3 region has 15 residues. V lost 4 bases and J lost 3, with 15 bases in between. Looked up from germline, CDR1 is SGHRS and CDR2 is YFSETQ. The CDR3 is CASSNWGDSTDTQYF. The DNA for the CDR3 is TGCGCCAGCAGCAATTGGGGGGACTCTACAGATACGCAGTATTTT.

The chain recombines TRBV19 with TRBJ1-1; D may be TRBD1 (6 bases). The V gene's germline CDR1 is LNHDA and CDR2 SQIVND (reference sequence). Trimming pared 4 bases from V and 3 bases from J, leaving 12 bases between. The CDR3 is 14 amino acids. CDR3 sequence (DNA): TGTGCCAGTAGTAGAGGGGGGGCATACACTGAAGCTTTCTTT. Its protein product is CASSRGGAYTEAFF.

The sample holds one count of this clone. J is TRBJ1-5 and V is TRBV24-1; D remains unclear. The germline V and J ends were trimmed by 3 bases and 6 bases, with 14 bases remaining between them. There are 15 residues in the CDR3. Germline CDR1 KGHDR, CDR2 SFDVKD. The CDR3 region has the DNA TGTGCCACCAGTGATCGGGCCCGGGAGGGTCAGCCCCAGCATTTT. Translating gives CATSDRAREGQPQHF.

The chain is built from TRBV28 and TRBJ2-7; D ambiguous. V dropped 4 bases and J dropped 3 bases, with 16 bases sitting between them. The length of the CDR3 is 15 residues. Germline CDR1 is MDHEN and CDR2 is SYDVKM. The CDR3 region has the DNA TGTGCCAGCAGTTATGGTACCGGGTTTCACTACGAGCAGTACTTC. This translates into CASSYGTGFHYEQYF.

The chain couples TRBV27 to TRBJ2-1; TRBD1 matches at 7 bases. The CDR3 extends over 19 amino acids. The trim removed 1 base at V and 2 bases at J, leaving 14 bases unmatched. Germline-derived CDR1 and CDR2 are MNHEY and SMNVEV (reference sequence). CDR3 region: CASSLYSPPRQGPYNEQFF. The CDR3 region has the DNA TGTGCCAGCAGTTTATACTCGCCCCCCCGACAGGGTCCCTACAATGAGCAGTTCTTC.

V usage is TRBV7-9 and J usage is TRBJ2-1; 9 bases are a match to TRBD2. CDR1 SEHNR and CDR2 FQNEAQ come from the germline V gene (reference sequence). Trimming cost V 5 bases and J 3 bases; bases outside gene matches: 8. The CDR3 length is 16 residues. In DNA, the CDR3 is TGTGCCAGCAGCCTTGGCGGGAGGGCCGTCTACAATGAGCAGTTCTTC. This codes for CASSLGGRAVYNEQFF.

The chain uses TRBV10-3 and TRBJ2-3, with 11 nucleotides matching TRBD2. This CDR3 region has 18 residues. With V trimmed by 3 bases and J by 0 bases, 8 bases remained unmatched. Germline V gene sequence: CDR1 ENHRY, CDR2 SYGVKD. CDR3 region: CAISEPSGRNRSTDTQYF. The CDR3 bases are TGTGCCATCAGTGAACCTAGCGGGAGGAACAGAAGCACAGATACGCAGTATTTT.

Comments on this clone: At the DNA level, this CDR3 is encoded by other sequences in the same sample as well. The chain uses TRBV27 and TRBJ2-7, with D perhaps TRBD1 (5 bases). CDR3 length: 13 amino acids. Germline CDR1 and CDR2: MNHEY and SMNVEV (reference sequence). The V end lost 3 bases, the J end lost 0 bases, and 6 bases lay between the germline ends. CDR3 amino acids: CASSFQGSYEQYF. In nucleotides, the CDR3 is TGTGCCAGCAGTTTTCAGGGCTCCTACGAGCAGTACTTC.

This clone occurred once. The chain combines TRBV12-3 or TRBV12-4 with TRBJ1-1; D gene uncertain. The CDR3 runs to 13 residues. Trimming shortened V by 2 bases and J by 3 bases, and 7 bases separated the two germline ends. The CDR3 region has the DNA TGTGCCAGCAGTTTAAGGACTGACACTGAAGCTTTCTTT. This encodes CASSLRTDTEAFF.

The chain couples TRBV7-3 to TRBJ2-1, with 12 bases lining up with TRBD2. The CDR3 contains 17 residues. V lost 5 bases to trimming and J lost 4 bases; unmatched junction nucleotides: 9. Germline CDR1 SGHTA, CDR2 FQGTGA. CDR3 in DNA: TGTGCCAGCAGCGCTACTAGCGGGAGGTCCCTATACAATGAGCAGTTCTTC. This sequence encodes CASSATSGRSLYNEQFF.

The chain has TRBV3-1 (or the pseudogene TRBV3-2) and TRBJ1-2, with 8 bases matching TRBD1. V trimming: 8 bases; J trimming: 5 bases; junction bases outside the gene matches: 16. The CDR3 totals 16 residues. Germline CDR1 reads LGHDT; CDR2 reads YNNKEL (reference sequence). The chain's CDR3 is CASGNTPGQGRYGYTF. The CDR3 bases are TGTGCCAGCGGCAACACCCCCGGACAGGGAAGATATGGCTACACCTTC.

V gene TRBV19 combines with J gene TRBJ2-1, with 7 bases that match TRBD2. The CDR3 extends over 19 amino acids. The V segment lost 1 base and the J segment 8 bases; nucleotides outside the gene matches: 20. Germline values: CDR1 LNHDA, CDR2 SQIVND (reference sequence). CDR3 sequence: CASSIVPGLDILYPHEQFF. The CDR3 bases are TGTGCCAGTAGTATAGTCCCCGGACTAGATATCCTCTACCCGCATGAGCAGTTCTTC.

This clone occurred once. This sequence joins TRBV7-2 and TRBJ1-6; D remains unclear. Trimming shortened V by 6 bases and J by 8 bases, and 11 bases separated the two germline ends. CDR1 is SGHTA and CDR2 is FQGNSA in the germline V gene. The CDR3 sequence is 13 residues long. The CDR3: CASSTKPDSPLHF. The CDR3 DNA reads as TGTGCCAGCAGTACGAAACCGGATTCACCCCTCCACTTT.

The chain is built from TRBV19 and TRBJ1-5, with D possibly TRBD1 on 5 matching bases. The CDR3 has 18 amino acids. V was cut by 4 bases and J by 1 base, with 20 bases left in between. The germline gives CDR1 LNHDA, CDR2 SQIVND (reference sequence). The chain's CDR3 is CASSTPPGTWASNQPQHF. DNA of the CDR3: TGTGCCAGTAGTACTCCGCCGGGGACTTGGGCCAGCAATCAGCCCCAGCATTTT. The entire variable domain, with the rest obtained from reference TRBV19 and TRBJ1-5, is as follows: DGGITQSPKYLFRKEGQNVTLSCEQNLNHDAMYWYRQDPGQGLRLIYYSQIVNDFQKGDIAEGYSVSREKKESFPLTVTSAQKNPTAFYLCASSTPPGTWASNQPQHFGDGTRLSIL.

The genes are TRBV20-1 and TRBJ1-1; no clear D. Germline V lookup: CDR1 DFQATT, CDR2 SNEGSKA (reference sequence). The CDR3 has 11 residues. Trimming pared 4 bases from V and 0 bases from J, leaving 3 bases between. This chain's CDR3 is CSAIMNTEAFF. The CDR3, as DNA: TGCAGTGCTATAATGAACACTGAAGCTTTCTTT.

V and J are TRBV5-6 and TRBJ1-5; TRBD1 is a possible D gene (6 bases). Trimming removed 1 base at V and 2 bases at J, with 13 bases between. Looked up from germline, CDR1 is SGHDT and CDR2 is YYEEEE. CDR3 length: 16 amino acids. The CDR3 reads CASSLWRGPGNQPQHF. In DNA, the CDR3 is TGTGCCAGCAGCTTGTGGCGGGGGCCGGGCAATCAGCCCCAGCATTTT. Drawing the rest from reference TRBV5-6 and TRBJ1-5, the complete variable domain is DAGVTQSPTHLIKTRGQQVTLRCSPKSGHDTVSWYQQALGQGPQFIFQYYEEEERQRGNFPDRFSGHQFPNYSSELNVNALLLGDSALYLCASSLWRGPGNQPQHFGDGTRLSIL.

The chain carries TRBV19 and TRBJ2-1; maybe TRBD2 (6 bases). Germline-derived CDR1 and CDR2 are LNHDA and SQIVND (reference sequence). Trimming removed 8 bases from V and 0 bases from J, with 14 bases in between. CDR3 length equals 15 residues. The CDR3 DNA reads as TGTGCCAGTTCTATAGCGGCTAGCTCCTACAATGAGCAGTTCTTC. Translating it yields CASSIAASSYNEQFF.

CDR3 sequence: CASTLGPNTGELFF. DNA for the CDR3: TGTGCCAGCACCCTAGGTCCGAACACCGGGGAGCTGTTTTTT. The V gene is TRBV6-5, the J gene TRBJ2-2; unclear D gene. The CDR3 loop spans 14 amino acids. Trimming cost V 7 bases and J 0 bases, with 9 bases left between them. Per the germline V gene, CDR1 is MNHEY and CDR2 is SVGAGI.

The rearrangement joins TRBV24-1 to TRBJ2-2; the D gene is possibly TRBD1 (6 bases). Per germline, CDR1 KGHDR and CDR2 SFDVKD. V was cut by 2 bases and J by 3 bases, with 6 bases left in between. The CDR3 runs to 14 residues. CDR3 coding DNA: TGTGCCACCAGTGATTACAGGGACACCGGGGAGCTGTTTTTT. Encoded protein: CATSDYRDTGELFF.

The chain joins TRBV7-2 to TRBJ1-5; weak D call: TRBD1 (5 bases). Between the trimmed V and J ends, which lost 11 bases and 5 bases, there was a span of 16 bases. Germline V gives CDR1 SGHTA, CDR2 FQGNSA. The CDR3 consists of 13 residues. The CDR3 region is CAEGGGVDQPQHF. The CDR3 DNA reads as TGTGCCGAAGGCGGAGGGGTGGATCAGCCCCAGCATTTT.

This rearrangement joins TRBV7-2 to TRBJ1-5, with D perhaps TRBD1 (6 bases). CDR1 and CDR2 (germline): SGHTA, FQGNSA. Trimming took 5 bases from V and 1 from J, leaving 9 bases between them. The CDR3 consists of 14 residues. The CDR3 spells CASSPRGSNQPQHF. The CDR3, as DNA: TGTGCCAGCAGCCCAAGGGGGAGCAATCAGCCCCAGCATTTT.

Turning to this clone: Other DNA sequences in the sample encode the same CDR3. The chain has TRBV28 and TRBJ2-7, with D maybe TRBD2 (6 bases). Per the germline V gene, CDR1 is MDHEN and CDR2 is SYDVKM. V was shortened by 10 bases and J by 0 bases, with 13 bases between the two germline ends. The CDR3 spans 13 residues. This CDR3 is CATVRGSSYEQYF. CDR3 DNA: TGTGCCACCGTTCGGGGGTCCTCCTACGAGCAGTACTTC.

This rearrangement joins TRBV2 to TRBJ2-7; 7 positions agree with TRBD2. This CDR3 comprises 15 residues. Germline CDR1 and CDR2: SNHLY and FYNNEI. J was trimmed by 7 bases and V by 5 bases; bases with no gene match: 14. The CDR3 DNA reads TGTGCCAGCAGTCCGATAGCGGGTTCTCCGGGGGAGCAGTACTTC. Translated, it gives CASSPIAGSPGEQYF.

The gene calls are TRBV4-2 and TRBJ2-3, with 10 bases identical to TRBD1. The CDR3 covers 15 residues. The V gene's germline CDR1 is LGHNA and CDR2 YNFKEQ. J lost 5 bases, V lost 3 bases, and 5 bases had no gene match. The CDR3 region has the DNA TGTGCCAGCAGCCAGCCCAGGGACAGGGGAGATACGCAGTATTTT. It codes for CASSQPRDRGDTQYF.